A few counts support the clone carrying this T cell receptor (beta chain). The repertoire was sequenced with immunoSEQ multiplex PCR; TCRdb's copy has only in-frame clones and lacks some. The data contain around 250,000 clones, roughly nine tenths of them singletons. The data belong to a study of blood T cell repertoires in COVID-19. Study-level information: Nucleic acid was either cDNA or gDNA, and it came from T cells, B-cell-depleted T cells, or PBMCs.

Sequencing used PBMCs or T cells enriched from blood (not recorded which). The clonotype was recovered from a human donor in a cohort exposed to, infected with or recovered from COVID-19 (not recorded which). The donor label of this sample is uncertain.

The CDR3 spells CASSPGGDGTDTQYF. The CDR3 DNA reads TGTGCCAGCAGCCCTGGGGGCGATGGGACAGATACGCAGTATTTT. J is TRBJ2-3 and V is TRBV5-4; D might be TRBD1 (6 bases). There are 15 residues in the CDR3. V was cut by 4 bases and J by 3 bases, with 15 bases left in between. Germline CDR1 is SGHNT and CDR2 is YYREEE (reference sequence).